This T cell receptor beta chain was identified in a study of cytomegalovirus exposure and HLA in healthy donors. Study context: Around 78 million unique TCRs, all from HLA-typed donors, were included in an early release of the data.

Primers: 60 Vbeta forward and 13 Jbeta reverse. TCRdb's table, derived via immunoSEQ multiplex PCR, lists solely in-frame clones and lacks some. The data show approximately 140,000 clones, 65% to 80% seen once. Trimming pared 6 bases from V and 8 bases from J, leaving 16 bases between. Per germline, CDR1 MNHEY and CDR2 SVGAGI. The CDR3 loop spans 13 amino acids. As to this clone: Its cognate antigen is unknown.

Regarding the study as a whole: The HLA-A and HLA-B alleles of most subjects were reportedly predicted accurately from TCR beta sequences. Later on, an analysis tied approximately 17,000 TCR beta sequences to HLA alleles at 0.05 false discovery rate. In a later analysis, compared with equally common non-associated chains, HLA-associated beta chains were more expanded.

Source material: PBMCs. This TCR was sampled from a woman between 40 and 50 years old in good health and CMV-seronegative. The chain carries TRBV6-5 and TRBJ1-2; D ambiguous. The CDR3 bases are TGTGCCAGCAGCGCCCTCACGGCGGGCGGCTACACCTTC. Translated: CASSALTAGGYTF.